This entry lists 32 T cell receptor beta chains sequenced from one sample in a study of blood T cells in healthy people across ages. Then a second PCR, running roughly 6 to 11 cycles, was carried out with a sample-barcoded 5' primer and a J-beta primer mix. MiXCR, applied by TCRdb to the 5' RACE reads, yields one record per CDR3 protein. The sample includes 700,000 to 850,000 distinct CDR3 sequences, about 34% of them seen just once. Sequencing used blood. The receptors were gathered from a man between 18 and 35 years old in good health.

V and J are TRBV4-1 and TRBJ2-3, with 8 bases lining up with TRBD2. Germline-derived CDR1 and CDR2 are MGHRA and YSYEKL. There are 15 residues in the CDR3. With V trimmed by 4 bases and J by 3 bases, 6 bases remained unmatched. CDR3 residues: CASSPNSGVTDTQYF. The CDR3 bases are TGCGCCAGCAGCCCCAATAGCGGGGTGACAGATACGCAGTATTTT.

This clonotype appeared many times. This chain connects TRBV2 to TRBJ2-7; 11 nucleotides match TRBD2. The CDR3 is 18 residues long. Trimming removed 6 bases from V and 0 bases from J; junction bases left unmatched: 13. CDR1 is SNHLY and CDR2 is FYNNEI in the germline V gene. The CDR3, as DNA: TGTGCCAGCAGCTTCCCGACTAGCGGGGCGACGAGCTCCTACGAGCAGTACTTC. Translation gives CASSFPTSGATSSYEQYF.

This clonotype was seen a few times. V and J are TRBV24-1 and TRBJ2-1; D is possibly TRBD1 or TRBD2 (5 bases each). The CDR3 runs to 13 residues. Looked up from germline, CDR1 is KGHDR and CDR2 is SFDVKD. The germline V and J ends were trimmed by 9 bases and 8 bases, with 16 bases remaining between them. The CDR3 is CATSIPGTYEQFF. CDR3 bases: TGTGCCACCTCGATTCCAGGGACGTATGAGCAGTTCTTC.

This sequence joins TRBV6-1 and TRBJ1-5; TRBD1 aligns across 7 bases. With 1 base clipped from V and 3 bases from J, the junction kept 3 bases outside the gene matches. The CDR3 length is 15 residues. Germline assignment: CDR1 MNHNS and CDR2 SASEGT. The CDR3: CASSEGGTDNQPQHF. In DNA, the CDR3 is TGTGCCAGCAGTGAAGGAGGGACAGACAATCAGCCCCAGCATTTT.

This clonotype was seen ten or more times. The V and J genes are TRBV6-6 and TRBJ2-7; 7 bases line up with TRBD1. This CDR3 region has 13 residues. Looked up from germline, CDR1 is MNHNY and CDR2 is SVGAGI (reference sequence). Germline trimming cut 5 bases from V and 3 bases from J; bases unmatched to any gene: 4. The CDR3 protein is CASSIRQGYEQYF. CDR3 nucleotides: TGTGCCAGCAGTATTCGACAGGGCTACGAGCAGTACTTC.

CDR3 DNA sequence: TGTGCCAGCAGCGACGGGGACACTGAAGCTTTCTTT. It specifies CASSDGDTEAFF. V usage is TRBV5-6 and J usage is TRBJ1-1; D is ambiguous. Germline values: CDR1 SGHDT, CDR2 YYEEEE. CDR3 length: 12 amino acids. Trimming left V 4 bases short and J 3 bases short, with 7 bases between.

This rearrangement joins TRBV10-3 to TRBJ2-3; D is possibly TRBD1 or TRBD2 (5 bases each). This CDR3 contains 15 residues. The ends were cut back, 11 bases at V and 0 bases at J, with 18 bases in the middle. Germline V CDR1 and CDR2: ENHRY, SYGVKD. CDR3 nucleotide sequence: TGTGCCTCCGCCCGGGACGCCACTAGCACAGATACGCAGTATTTT. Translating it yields CASARDATSTDTQYF.

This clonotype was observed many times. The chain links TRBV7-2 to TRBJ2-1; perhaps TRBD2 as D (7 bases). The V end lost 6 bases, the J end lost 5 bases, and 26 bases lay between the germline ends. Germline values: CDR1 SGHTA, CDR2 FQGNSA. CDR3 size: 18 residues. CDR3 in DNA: TGTGCCAGCAGTCGTCGGACACAGTCGGCGGGGGCCCACAATGAGCAGTTCTTC. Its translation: CASSRRTQSAGAHNEQFF.

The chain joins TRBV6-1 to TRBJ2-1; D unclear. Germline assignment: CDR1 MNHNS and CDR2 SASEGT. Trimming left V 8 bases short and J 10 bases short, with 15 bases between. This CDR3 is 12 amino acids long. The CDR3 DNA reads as TGTGCCAGCGATCAAAATAACTACGAGCAGTTCTTC. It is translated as CASDQNNYEQFF.

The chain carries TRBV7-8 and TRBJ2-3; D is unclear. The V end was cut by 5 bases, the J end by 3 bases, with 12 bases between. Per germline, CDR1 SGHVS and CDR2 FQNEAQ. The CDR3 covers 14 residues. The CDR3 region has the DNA TGTGCCAGCAGCGCTACGTACGGGACAGATACGCAGTATTTT. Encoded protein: CASSATYGTDTQYF.

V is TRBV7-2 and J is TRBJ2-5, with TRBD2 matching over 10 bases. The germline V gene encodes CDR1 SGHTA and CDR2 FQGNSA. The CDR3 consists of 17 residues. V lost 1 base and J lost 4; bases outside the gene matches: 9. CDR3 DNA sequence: TGTGCCAGCAGCTTAGGGGCTAGCGGGGGCCGCCGAGAGACCCAGTACTTC. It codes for CASSLGASGGRRETQYF.

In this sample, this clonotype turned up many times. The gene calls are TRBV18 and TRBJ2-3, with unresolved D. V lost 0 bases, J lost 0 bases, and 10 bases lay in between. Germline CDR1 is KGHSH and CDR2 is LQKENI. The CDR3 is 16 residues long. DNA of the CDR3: TGTGCCAGCTCACCACCGACGGCAGCTAGCACAGATACGCAGTATTTT. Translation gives CASSPPTAASTDTQYF. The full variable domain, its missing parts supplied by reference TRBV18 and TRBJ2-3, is NAGVMQNPRHLVRRRGQEARLRCSPMKGHSHVYWYRQLPEEGLKFMVYLQKENIIDESGMPKERFSAEFPKEGPSILRIQQVVRGDSAAYFCASSPPTAASTDTQYFGPGTRLTVL.

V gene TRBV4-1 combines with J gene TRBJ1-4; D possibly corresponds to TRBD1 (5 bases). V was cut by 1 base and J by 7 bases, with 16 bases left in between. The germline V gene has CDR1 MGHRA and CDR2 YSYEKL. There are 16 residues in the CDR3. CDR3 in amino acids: CASSQVALRGGEKLFF. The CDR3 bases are TGCGCCAGCAGCCAAGTTGCTCTGCGGGGCGGTGAAAAACTGTTTTTT.

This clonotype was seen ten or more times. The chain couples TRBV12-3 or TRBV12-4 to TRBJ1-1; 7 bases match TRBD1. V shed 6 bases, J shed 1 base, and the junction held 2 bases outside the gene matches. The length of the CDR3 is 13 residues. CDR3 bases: TGTGCCAGCAGCCGACAGGGGAACACTGAAGCTTTCTTT. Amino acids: CASSRQGNTEAFF.

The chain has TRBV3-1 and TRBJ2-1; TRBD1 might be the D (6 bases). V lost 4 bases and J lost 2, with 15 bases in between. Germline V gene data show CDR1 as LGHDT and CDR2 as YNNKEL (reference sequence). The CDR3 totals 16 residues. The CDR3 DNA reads TGTGCCAGCAGCCGACAGAGGGACATGGCCTACAATGAGCAGTTCTTC. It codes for CASSRQRDMAYNEQFF.

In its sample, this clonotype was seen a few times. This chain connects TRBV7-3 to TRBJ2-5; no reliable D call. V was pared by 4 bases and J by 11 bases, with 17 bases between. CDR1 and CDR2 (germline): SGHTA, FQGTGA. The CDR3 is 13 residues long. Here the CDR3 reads CASSSGVGNEQYF. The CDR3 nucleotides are TGTGCCAGCAGCTCTGGGGTGGGGAATGAGCAGTACTTC.

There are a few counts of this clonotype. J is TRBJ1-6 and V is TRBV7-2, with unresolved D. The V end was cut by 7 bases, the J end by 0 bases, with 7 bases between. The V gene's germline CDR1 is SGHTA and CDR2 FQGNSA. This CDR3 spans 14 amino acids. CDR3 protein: CASTMSSYNSPLHF. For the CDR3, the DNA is TGTGCCAGCACCATGAGCTCCTATAATTCACCCCTCCACTTT.

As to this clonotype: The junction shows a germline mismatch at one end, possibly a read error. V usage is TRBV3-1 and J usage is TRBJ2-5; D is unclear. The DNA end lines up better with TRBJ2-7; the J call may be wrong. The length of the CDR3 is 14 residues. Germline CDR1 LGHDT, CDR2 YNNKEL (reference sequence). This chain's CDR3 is CASSQGPRSDEQYF. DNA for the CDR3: TGTGCCAGCAGCCAAGGCCCCCGCTCCGACGAGCAGTACTTC.

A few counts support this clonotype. CDR3 loop: CASSRQLLAGGLIRADTQYF. CDR3 bases: TGCGCCAGCAGCCGCCAACTACTAGCGGGGGGGCTTATAAGGGCAGATACGCAGTATTTT. The chain joins TRBV4-3 to TRBJ2-3; 13 bases line up with TRBD2. The CDR3 length is 20 residues. Germline values: CDR1 LGHNA, CDR2 YSLEER. V lost 4 bases, J lost 4 bases, and 17 bases stayed unmatched.

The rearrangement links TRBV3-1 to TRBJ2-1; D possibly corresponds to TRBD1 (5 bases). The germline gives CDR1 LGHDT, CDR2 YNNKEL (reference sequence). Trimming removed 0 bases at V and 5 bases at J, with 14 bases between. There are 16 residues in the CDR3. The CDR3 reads CASSQDRQGQDNEQFF. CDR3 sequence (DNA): TGTGCCAGCAGCCAAGATCGGCAGGGTCAAGACAATGAGCAGTTCTTC.

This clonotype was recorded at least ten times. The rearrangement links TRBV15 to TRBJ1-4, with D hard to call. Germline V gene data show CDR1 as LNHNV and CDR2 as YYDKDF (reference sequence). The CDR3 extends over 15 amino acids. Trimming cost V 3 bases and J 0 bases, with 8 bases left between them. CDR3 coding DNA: TGTGCCACCAGCAGTAGTCTTGCAACTAATGAAAAACTGTTTTTT. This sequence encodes CATSSSLATNEKLFF.

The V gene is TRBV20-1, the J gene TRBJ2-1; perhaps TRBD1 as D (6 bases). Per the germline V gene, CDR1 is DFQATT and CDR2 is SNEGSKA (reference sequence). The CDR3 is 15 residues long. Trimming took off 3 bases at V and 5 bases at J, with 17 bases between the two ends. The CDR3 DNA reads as TGCAGTGCTAGGACCACAGGGTATCCTGACAATGAGCAGTTCTTC. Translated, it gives CSARTTGYPDNEQFF.

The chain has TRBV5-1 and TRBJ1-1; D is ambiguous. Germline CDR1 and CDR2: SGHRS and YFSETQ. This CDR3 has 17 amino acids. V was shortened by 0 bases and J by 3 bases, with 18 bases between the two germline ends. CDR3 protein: CASSLARRDGGDTEAFF. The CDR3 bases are TGCGCCAGCAGCTTGGCGAGAAGGGATGGAGGTGACACTGAAGCTTTCTTT. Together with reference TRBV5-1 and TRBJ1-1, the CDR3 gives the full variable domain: KAGVTQTPRYLIKTRGQQVTLSCSPISGHRSVSWYQQTPGQGLQFLFEYFSETQRNKGNFPGRFSGRQFSNSRSEMNVSTLELGDSALYLCASSLARRDGGDTEAFFGQGTRLTVV.

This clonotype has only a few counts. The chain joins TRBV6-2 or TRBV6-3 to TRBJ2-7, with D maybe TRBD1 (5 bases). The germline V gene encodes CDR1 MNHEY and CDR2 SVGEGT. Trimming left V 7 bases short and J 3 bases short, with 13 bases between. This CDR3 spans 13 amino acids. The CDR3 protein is CASMGQNLYEQYF. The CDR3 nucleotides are TGTGCCAGCATGGGGCAAAACCTCTACGAGCAGTACTTC.

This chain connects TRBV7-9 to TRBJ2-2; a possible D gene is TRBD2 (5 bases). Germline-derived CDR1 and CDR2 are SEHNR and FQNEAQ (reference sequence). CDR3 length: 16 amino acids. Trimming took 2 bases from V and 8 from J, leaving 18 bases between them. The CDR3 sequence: CASSLFPKRRAGELFF. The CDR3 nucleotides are TGTGCCAGCAGCTTATTCCCAAAGCGGCGGGCAGGGGAGCTGTTTTTT. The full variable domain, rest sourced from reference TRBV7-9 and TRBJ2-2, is DTGVSQNPRHKITKRGQNVTFRCDPISEHNRLYWYRQTLGQGPEFLTYFQNEAQLEKSRLLSDRFSAERPKGSFSTLEIQRTEQGDSAMYLCASSLFPKRRAGELFFGEGSRLTVL.

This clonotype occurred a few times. The CDR3 spells CASSQPGTQPQHF. Written as DNA, the CDR3 is TGCGCCAGCAGCCAACCAGGGACTCAGCCCCAGCATTTT. The chain recombines TRBV4-1 with TRBJ1-5, with D possibly matching TRBD1 (5 bases). The V and J ends lost 2 bases and 6 bases respectively, with 8 bases between them. Germline-derived CDR1 and CDR2 are MGHRA and YSYEKL. The CDR3 has 13 amino acids.

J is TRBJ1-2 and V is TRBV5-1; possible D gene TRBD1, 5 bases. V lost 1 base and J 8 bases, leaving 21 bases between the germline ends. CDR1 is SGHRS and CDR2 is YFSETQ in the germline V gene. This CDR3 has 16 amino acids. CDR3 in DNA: TGCGCCAGCAGCTTGAGGGGCGGCCCCTTAATATCAGGCTACACCTTC. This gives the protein CASSLRGGPLISGYTF.

Written as DNA, the CDR3 is TGTGCCAGCAGCCCCGGTCGTTCGGGCTCCTACGAGCAGTACTTC. Its translation is CASSPGRSGSYEQYF. The genes are TRBV7-2 and TRBJ2-7; D gene ambiguous. V was trimmed by 5 bases and J by 0 bases, leaving 14 bases between them. Germline V CDR1 and CDR2: SGHTA, FQGNSA. CDR3 length: 15 amino acids.

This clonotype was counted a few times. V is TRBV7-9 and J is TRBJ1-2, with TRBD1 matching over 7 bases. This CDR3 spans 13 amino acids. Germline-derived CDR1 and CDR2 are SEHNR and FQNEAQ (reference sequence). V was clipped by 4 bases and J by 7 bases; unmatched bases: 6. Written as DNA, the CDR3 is TGTGCCAGCAGCTCGTCGGACAGGCGTGGCTACACCTTC. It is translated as CASSSSDRRGYTF.

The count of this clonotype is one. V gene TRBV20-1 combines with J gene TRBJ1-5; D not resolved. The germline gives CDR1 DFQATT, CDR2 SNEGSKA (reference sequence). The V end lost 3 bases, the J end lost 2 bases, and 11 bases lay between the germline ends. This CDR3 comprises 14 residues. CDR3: CSASSRSGNQPQHF. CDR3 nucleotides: TGCAGTGCTAGCTCGAGGTCCGGCAATCAGCCCCAGCATTTT.

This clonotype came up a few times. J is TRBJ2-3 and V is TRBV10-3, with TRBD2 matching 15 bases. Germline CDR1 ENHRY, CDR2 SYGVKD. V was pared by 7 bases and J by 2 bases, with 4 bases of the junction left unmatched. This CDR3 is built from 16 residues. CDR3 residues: CAITGLAGGPTDTQYF. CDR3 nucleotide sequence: TGTGCCATCACGGGACTAGCGGGGGGCCCCACAGATACGCAGTATTTT.

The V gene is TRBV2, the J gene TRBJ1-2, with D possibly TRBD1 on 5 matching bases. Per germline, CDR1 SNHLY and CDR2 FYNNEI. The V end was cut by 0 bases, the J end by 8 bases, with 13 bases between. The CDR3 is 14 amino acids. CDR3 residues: CASSEARGSGGYTF. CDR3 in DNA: TGTGCCAGCAGTGAAGCGCGGGGGTCGGGCGGCTACACCTTC.